Listed here are 9 T cell receptor beta chains from one sample, sequenced in a study of blood T cell repertoires in COVID-19. Produced via immunoSEQ multiplex PCR; TCRdb's table is partial and in-frame only. Of approximately 300,000 clones listed, roughly 90% are singletons. The material sequenced was PBMCs or T cells enriched from blood (not recorded which). These receptors came from a woman aged 25-40 years who had recovered from COVID-19.

The rearrangement links TRBV7-6 to TRBJ1-2; TRBD1 agrees at 9 bases. Germline lookup yields CDR1 SGHVS and CDR2 FNYEAQ. The ends lost 1 base at V and 3 bases at J; junction bases unmatched: 6. This CDR3 is built from 16 residues. This CDR3 is CASSLGVQGAYYGYTF. DNA of the CDR3: TGTGCCAGCAGCTTAGGGGTACAGGGGGCCTACTATGGCTACACCTTC. Full variable domain (missing parts from reference TRBV7-6 and TRBJ1-2): GAGVSQSPRYKVTKRGQDVALRCDPISGHVSLYWYRQALGQGPEFLTYFNYEAQQDKSGLPNDRFSAERPEGSISTLTIQRTEQRDSAMYRCASSLGVQGAYYGYTFGSGTRLTVV.

This chain connects TRBV28 to TRBJ2-3; no clear D gene. Germline V CDR1 and CDR2: MDHEN, SYDVKM. This CDR3 spans 13 amino acids. V dropped 5 bases and J dropped 2 bases, with 8 bases sitting between them. CDR3 sequence (DNA): TGTGCCAGCAGTCCTAGGATCACAGATACGCAGTATTTT. It translates to CASSPRITDTQYF.

The chain couples TRBV3-1 (or the pseudogene TRBV3-2) to TRBJ2-7; 7 nucleotides line up with TRBD2. Germline V gene sequence: CDR1 LGHDT, CDR2 YNNKEL (reference sequence). CDR3 length equals 14 residues. V shed 4 bases, J shed 4 bases, and the junction held 7 bases outside the gene matches. CDR3 bases: TGTGCCAGCAGCCGAGGACTAGAGGGTTACGAGCAGTACTTC. It specifies CASSRGLEGYEQYF.

This clone was detected only once. The gene calls are TRBV11-2 and TRBJ2-3, with D tentatively TRBD2 (6 bases). Looked up from germline, CDR1 is SGHAT and CDR2 is FQNNGV. This CDR3 comprises 15 residues. V was pared by 1 base and J by 0 bases, with 8 bases between. Here the CDR3 DNA reads TGTGCCAGCAGCTTAGTAGCGGTTAGCACAGATACGCAGTATTTT. It translates to CASSLVAVSTDTQYF.

The gene calls are TRBV19 and TRBJ2-7; possibly TRBD1 for D (5 bases). Germline CDR1 LNHDA, CDR2 SQIVND (reference sequence). This CDR3 comprises 16 residues. V was shortened by 5 bases and J by 0 bases, with 17 bases between the two germline ends. CDR3 protein: CASSAPGQVDSYEQYF. The CDR3 DNA is TGTGCCAGTAGTGCCCCAGGGCAGGTCGACTCCTACGAGCAGTACTTC.

The chain recombines TRBV15 with TRBJ2-5; D may be TRBD2 (5 bases). Trimming took 1 base from V and 5 from J, leaving 8 bases between them. The CDR3 has 13 amino acids. Germline-derived CDR1 and CDR2 are LNHNV and YYDKDF (reference sequence). The CDR3 DNA reads as TGTGCCACCAGCAGAGCCTCGGGGGAGACCCAGTACTTC. Translating gives CATSRASGETQYF.

In nucleotides, the CDR3 is TGTGCCAGCAGTTCTATTAGGGACAGACTAAACTATGGCTACACCTTC. Translated: CASSSIRDRLNYGYTF. The chain joins TRBV28 to TRBJ1-2; 7 positions match TRBD1. This CDR3 region has 16 residues. Germline CDR1 reads MDHEN; CDR2 reads SYDVKM. The J segment lost 2 bases and the V segment lost 4 bases, leaving 10 bases of the junction unmatched.

This chain joins TRBV11-3 and TRBJ2-2; D perhaps matches TRBD1 (5 bases). CDR1 is SGHNT, CDR2 YENEEA, per germline. V dropped 5 bases and J dropped 7 bases, with 11 bases sitting between them. CDR3 size: 13 residues. The chain's CDR3 is CASSPRQLGELFF. The CDR3 DNA reads as TGTGCCAGCAGCCCCCGACAGCTCGGGGAGCTGTTTTTT.

The rearrangement links TRBV6-2 or TRBV6-3 to TRBJ2-5; maybe TRBD1 (5 bases). This CDR3 spans 14 amino acids. With 0 bases removed from V and 5 bases from J, the gap between germline ends came to 10 bases. Germline V gene lookup returns CDR1 MNHEY and CDR2 SVGEGT. This CDR3 is CASSYSSGKETQYF. The CDR3 coding sequence is TGTGCCAGCAGTTACTCATCAGGGAAGGAGACCCAGTACTTC.